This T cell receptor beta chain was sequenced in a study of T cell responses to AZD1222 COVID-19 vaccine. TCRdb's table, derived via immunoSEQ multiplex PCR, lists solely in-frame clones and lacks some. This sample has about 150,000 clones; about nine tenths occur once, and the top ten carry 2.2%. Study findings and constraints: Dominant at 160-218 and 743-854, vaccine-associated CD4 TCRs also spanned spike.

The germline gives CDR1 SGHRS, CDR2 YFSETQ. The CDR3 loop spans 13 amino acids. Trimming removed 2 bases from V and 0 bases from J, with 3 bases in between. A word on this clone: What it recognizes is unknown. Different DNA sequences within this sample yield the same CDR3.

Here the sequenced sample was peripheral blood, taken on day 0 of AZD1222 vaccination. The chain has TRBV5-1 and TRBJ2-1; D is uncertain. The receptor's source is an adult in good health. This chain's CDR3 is CASSFDSYNEQFF. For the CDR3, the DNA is TGCGCCAGCAGCTTCGACTCCTACAATGAGCAGTTCTTC. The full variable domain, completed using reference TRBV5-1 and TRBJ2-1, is KAGVTQTPRYLIKTRGQQVTLSCSPISGHRSVSWYQQTPGQGLQFLFEYFSETQRNKGNFPGRFSGRQFSNSRSEMNVSTLELGDSALYLCASSFDSYNEQFFGPGTRLTVL.